These T cell receptor beta chains were read from a single sample in a study of cytomegalovirus exposure and HLA in healthy donors. Measured with immunoSEQ multiplex PCR; TCRdb has only the in-frame clones, and not every one. This table has 100,000 to 150,000 clones, roughly 74% appearing once. Material: PBMCs. The receptors here all came from a woman aged 45-59 years in good health and CMV-seropositive. Each CDR3 is given with its conserved first and last residue. The D gene is left open where the match is weak. The listing skips clone size in some rows; elsewhere it reads once, few, many or a size class.

TRBJ2-5 | . | TRBV4-3 | . | TGCGCCAGCAGCCAAGTGCTGGAGAATCAAGAGACCCAGTACTTC | CASSQVLENQETQYF
TRBJ1-5 | TRBD1 | TRBV6-6 | . | TGTGCCAGCGCCTCCGTTTCCGGGACAGTTAATCAGCCCCAGCATTTT | CASASVSGTVNQPQHF
TRBJ1-5 | . | TRBV27 | . | TGTGCCAGCAGTCCCGCGGGAAATCAGCCCCAGCATTTT | CASSPAGNQPQHF
TRBJ2-1 | . | TRBV7-2 | . | TGTGCCAGCAGCACTGACAGCTACAATGAGCAGTTCTTC | CASSTDSYNEQFF
TRBJ1-6 | . | TRBV6-6 | . | TGTGCCAGCAGTATCCACTCCTATAATTCACCCCTCCACTTT | CASSIHSYNSPLHF
TRBJ1-5 | TRBD1 | TRBV5-6 | . | TGTGCCAGCAGCTTATGGACAGGGGGGCAGCCCCAGCATTTT | CASSLWTGGQPQHF
TRBJ1-6 | . | TRBV6-1 | few | TGTGCCAGCAGCGAGGGGGTCCTAAATTCACCCCTCCACTTT | CASSEGVLNSPLHF
TRBJ2-4 | . | TRBV10-3 | . | TGTGCCATCAGTGAGTCCGGGGGGCCCCCAAACATTCAGTACTTC | CAISESGGPPNIQYF
TRBJ2-7 | . | TRBV6-1 | . | TGTGCCAGCAAAATAACAGGAACCTACGAGCAGTACTTC | CASKITGTYEQYF
TRBJ2-7 | TRBD2 | TRBV6-5 | . | TGTGCCAGCAGTTCCGGGACTAGCGACTACGAGCAGTACTTC | CASSSGTSDYEQYF
TRBJ2-5 | TRBD2 | TRBV30 | few | TGTGCCTGGAAGAGGGGACTAGCGGGGGGCGGAGAGACCCAGTACTTC | CAWKRGLAGGGETQYF
TRBJ2-1 | . | TRBV5-1 | . | TGCGCCAGCAGCTCTGGACAGAAGAGATACAATGAGCAGTTCTTC | CASSSGQKRYNEQFF
TRBJ1-1 | TRBD1 | TRBV5-1 | . | TGCGCCAGCAGCTTTGGACAGGGGAGCACTGAAGCTTTCTTT | CASSFGQGSTEAFF
TRBJ2-7 | . | TRBV13 | . | TGTGCCAGCGGGATTGAGGGTAGCTCCTACGAGCAGTACTTC | CASGIEGSSYEQYF
TRBJ2-7 | . | TRBV2 | once | TGTGCCGGAGGGACGGAGTCCTACGAGCAGTACTTC | CAGGTESYEQYF
TRBJ2-7 | TRBD1 | TRBV5-1 | . | TGCGCCAGCAGCACCGACAGGGTTGAGCAGTACTTC | CASSTDRVEQYF
TRBJ2-1 | . | TRBV5-4 | . | TGTGCCAGCAGCTTGTGGGCGGGCGGCAATGAGCAGTTCTTC | CASSLWAGGNEQFF
TRBJ2-3 | TRBD1 | TRBV5-5 | . | TGTGCCAGCAGGACGACAGGGGGTACAGATACGCAGTATTTT | CASRTTGGTDTQYF
TRBJ1-2 | TRBD1 | TRBV6-1 | . | TGTGCCAGCAGTGCCGACAGGGAGATAGGGGGCTACACCTTC | CASSADREIGGYTF
TRBJ1-6 | . | TRBV7-8 | . | TGTGCCAGCAGCCCCCGACAGGCCAGAGGGCCCCTCCACTTT | CASSPRQARGPLHF
TRBJ2-2 | TRBD1 | TRBV5-1 | . | TGCGCCAGCAGCTTGGTTCGGACAGACAGGGCGAACACCGGGGAGCTGTTTTTT | CASSLVRTDRANTGELFF
TRBJ1-5 | TRBD1 | TRBV27 | . | TGTGCCAGCAGTTTATCCGGACAGGGGACCCAGCATTTT | CASSLSGQGTQHF
TRBJ2-3 | . | TRBV5-1 | . | TGCGCCAGTTCCGTTGGAGAATTCACAGATACGCAGTATTTT | CASSVGEFTDTQYF
TRBJ2-7 | TRBD2 | TRBV7-9 | . | TGTGCCAGCAGTTGGACTAGCGGGGGACACGCCTCCTACGAGCAGTACTTC | CASSWTSGGHASYEQYF
TRBJ1-5 | TRBD1 | TRBV5-1 | few | TGCGCCAGCAGCCCGGGGGGCGGACAGGGGAATCAGCCCCAGCATTTT | CASSPGGGQGNQPQHF
TRBJ2-1 | . | TRBV2 | few | TGTGCCACCTACAGGGGGGGTAACAATGAGCAGTTCTTC | CATYRGGNNEQFF
TRBJ2-1 | TRBD2 | TRBV2 | many | TGTGCCAGCATTGGTCTAGCGGGGGGCAGTTCCTACAATGAGCAGTTCTTC | CASIGLAGGSSYNEQFF
TRBJ2-3 | . | TRBV4-1 | few | TGCGCCAGCAGCCAATTTACGGTCGGAGATACGCAGTATTTT | CASSQFTVGDTQYF
TRBJ2-7 | . | TRBV11-1 | few | TGTGCCAGCAGCTCGTGGGGCGGAGCCTACGAGCAGTACTTC | CASSSWGGAYEQYF